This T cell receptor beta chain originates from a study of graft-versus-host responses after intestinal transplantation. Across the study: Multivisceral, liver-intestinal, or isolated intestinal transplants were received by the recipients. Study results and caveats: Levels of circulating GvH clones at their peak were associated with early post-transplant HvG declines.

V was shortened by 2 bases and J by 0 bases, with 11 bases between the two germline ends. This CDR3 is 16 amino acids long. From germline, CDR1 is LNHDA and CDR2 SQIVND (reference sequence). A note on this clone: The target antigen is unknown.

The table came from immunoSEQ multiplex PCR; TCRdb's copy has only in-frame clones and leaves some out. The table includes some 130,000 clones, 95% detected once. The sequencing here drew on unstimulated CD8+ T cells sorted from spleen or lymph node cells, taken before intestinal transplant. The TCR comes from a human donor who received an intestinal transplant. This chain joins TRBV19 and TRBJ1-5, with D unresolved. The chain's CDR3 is CASSILQPYSNQPQHF. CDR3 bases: TGTGCCAGTAGTATATTACAGCCCTATAGCAATCAGCCCCAGCATTTT.